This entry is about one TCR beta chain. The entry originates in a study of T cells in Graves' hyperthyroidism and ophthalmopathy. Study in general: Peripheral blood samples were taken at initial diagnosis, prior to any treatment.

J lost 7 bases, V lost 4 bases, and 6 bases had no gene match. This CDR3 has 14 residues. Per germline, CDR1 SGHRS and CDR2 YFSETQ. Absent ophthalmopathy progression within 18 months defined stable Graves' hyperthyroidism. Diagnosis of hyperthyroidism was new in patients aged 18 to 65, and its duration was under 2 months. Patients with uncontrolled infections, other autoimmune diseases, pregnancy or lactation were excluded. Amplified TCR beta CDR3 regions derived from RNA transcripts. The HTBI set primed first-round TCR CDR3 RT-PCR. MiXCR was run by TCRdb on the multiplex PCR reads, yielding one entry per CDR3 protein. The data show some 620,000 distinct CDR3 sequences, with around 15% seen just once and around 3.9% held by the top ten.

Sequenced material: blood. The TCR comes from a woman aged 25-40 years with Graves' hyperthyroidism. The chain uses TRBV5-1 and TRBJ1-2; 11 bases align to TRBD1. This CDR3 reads CASSIGTGGGGYTF. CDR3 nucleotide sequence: TGCGCCAGCAGCATCGGGACAGGGGGTGGTGGCTACACCTTC.